Sequencing of this TCR beta chain was carried out in a study of cytomegalovirus exposure and HLA in healthy donors. Points from the study as a whole: Common viral pathogens were later found to be apparently linked to several of the most significant clusters. Segments of the TCR beta V type were, in most cases, productive about 90% or about 30% of the time in an earlier analysis.

CDR1 and CDR2 from the germline V gene are SGDLS and YYNGEE. There are 15 residues in the CDR3. Trimming cost V 0 bases and J 5 bases; bases outside gene matches: 5. Regarding this clone: Its target is not known.

PCR amplification relied on 60 Vbeta primers (plus 13 Jbeta primers). Repertoires were generated with immunoSEQ multiplex PCR, while TCRdb's copy carries only in-frame clones and drops some. The data hold some 79,000 clones, with 60% to 85% observed a single time. The sequencing input was PBMCs. This receptor was taken from a male donor in good health and CMV-seropositive. V is TRBV9 and J is TRBJ2-1; 7 positions match TRBD1. Here the CDR3 reads CASSVDRDSDNEQFF. DNA of the CDR3: TGTGCCAGCAGCGTAGATCGGGACAGTGACAATGAGCAGTTCTTC.